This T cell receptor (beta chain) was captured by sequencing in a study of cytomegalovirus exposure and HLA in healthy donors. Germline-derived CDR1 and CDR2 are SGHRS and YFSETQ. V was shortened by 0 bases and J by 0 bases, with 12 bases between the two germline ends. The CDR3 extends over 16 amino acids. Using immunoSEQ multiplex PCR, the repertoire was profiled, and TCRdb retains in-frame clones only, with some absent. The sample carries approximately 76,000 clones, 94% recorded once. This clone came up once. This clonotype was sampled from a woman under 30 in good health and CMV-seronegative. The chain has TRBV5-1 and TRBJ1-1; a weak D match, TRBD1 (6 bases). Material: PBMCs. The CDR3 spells CASSLVGGPLNTEAFF. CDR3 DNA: TGCGCCAGCAGCTTGGTGGGGGGGCCCCTGAACACTGAAGCTTTCTTT.